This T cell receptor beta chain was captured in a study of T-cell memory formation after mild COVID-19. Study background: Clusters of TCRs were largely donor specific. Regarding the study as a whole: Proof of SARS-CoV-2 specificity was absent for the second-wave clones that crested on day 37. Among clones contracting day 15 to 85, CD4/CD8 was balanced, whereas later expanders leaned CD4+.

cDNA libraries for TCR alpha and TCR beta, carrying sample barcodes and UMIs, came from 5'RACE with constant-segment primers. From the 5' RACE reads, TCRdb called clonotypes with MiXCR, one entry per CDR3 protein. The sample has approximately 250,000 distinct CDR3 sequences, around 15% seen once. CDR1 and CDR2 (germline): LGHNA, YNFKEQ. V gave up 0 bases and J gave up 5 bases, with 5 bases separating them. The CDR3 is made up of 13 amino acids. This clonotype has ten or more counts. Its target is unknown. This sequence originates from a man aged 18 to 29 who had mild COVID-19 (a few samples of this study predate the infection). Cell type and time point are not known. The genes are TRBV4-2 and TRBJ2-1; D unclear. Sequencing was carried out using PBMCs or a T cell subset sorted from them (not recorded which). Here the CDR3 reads CASSQDRDNEQFF. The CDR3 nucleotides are TGTGCCAGCAGCCAAGATCGGGACAATGAGCAGTTCTTC.